A selection of T cell receptor beta chains follows, all from one sample in a study of blood T cell repertoires in COVID-19. Assay used: immunoSEQ multiplex PCR; TCRdb lists only in-frame clones, some missing. The sample records 150,000 to 190,000 clones, 80% to 90% being singletons. The sequencing sample was made of peripheral blood. The receptors come from a woman between 65 and 79 years old with acute or convalescent COVID-19. The CDR3 runs from the conserved cysteine through the conserved F or W. Fields, in order: V gene, clone size, D gene, J gene, CDR3 DNA, CDR3 protein. D genes are given only for firm matches. Not all rows give a size; the values are once, few, many and, for expanded clones, a class.

V gene: TRBV28
clone size: .
D gene: .
J gene: TRBJ1-1
CDR3 DNA: TGTGCCAGCAGCATCCATGCGACAGGATCTAAGACTGAAGCTTTCTTT
CDR3 protein: CASSIHATGSKTEAFF

V gene: TRBV28
clone size: .
D gene: .
J gene: TRBJ2-5
CDR3 DNA: TGTGCCAGCAGTTTCCAGCAAGCGCGCCCCGAGCGAGAGACCCAGTACTTC
CDR3 protein: CASSFQQARPERETQYF

V gene: TRBV20-1
clone size: once
D gene: .
J gene: TRBJ1-6
CDR3 DNA: TGCAGTGCTAGTGTCGGGCGGGTTAGTTCACCCCTCCACTTT
CDR3 protein: CSASVGRVSSPLHF

V gene: TRBV2
clone size: .
D gene: TRBD1
J gene: TRBJ1-1
CDR3 DNA: TGTGCCAGCAGGAGGGACAGGAACACTGAAGCTTTCTTT
CDR3 protein: CASRRDRNTEAFF

V gene: TRBV6-5
clone size: .
D gene: .
J gene: TRBJ1-5
CDR3 DNA: TGTGCCAGTCGACAATCCTATAGCAATCAGCCCCAGCATTTT
CDR3 protein: CASRQSYSNQPQHF

V gene: TRBV5-8
clone size: .
D gene: TRBD1
J gene: TRBJ1-1
CDR3 DNA: TGTGCCAGCAGCTGGGACAGGGGCATCCCTTCATACACTGAAGCTTTCTTT
CDR3 protein: CASSWDRGIPSYTEAFF

V gene: TRBV5-1
clone size: .
D gene: TRBD1
J gene: TRBJ2-6
CDR3 DNA: TGCGCCAGCAGCTTTAGACAGGGAACCTCTGGGGCCAACGTCCTGACTTTC
CDR3 protein: CASSFRQGTSGANVLTF

V gene: TRBV4-1
clone size: .
D gene: .
J gene: TRBJ2-3
CDR3 DNA: TGCGCCAGCAGCCAAGATCAGAGCAGGGACACAGATACGCAGTATTTT
CDR3 protein: CASSQDQSRDTDTQYF

V gene: TRBV5-1
clone size: .
D gene: .
J gene: TRBJ1-4
CDR3 DNA: TGCGCCAGCAGCTTGGGCAGGGCAACTAATGAAAAACTGTTTTTT
CDR3 protein: CASSLGRATNEKLFF

V gene: TRBV4-2
clone size: .
D gene: TRBD2
J gene: TRBJ2-7
CDR3 DNA: TGTGCCAGCAGCCAGCGGGGGGCCTACGAGCAGTACTTC
CDR3 protein: CASSQRGAYEQYF

V gene: TRBV6-4
clone size: .
D gene: .
J gene: TRBJ1-2
CDR3 DNA: TGTGCCAGCAGTGCGGAGGGCGGTAACTATGGCTACACCTTC
CDR3 protein: CASSAEGGNYGYTF

V gene: TRBV30
clone size: .
D gene: .
J gene: TRBJ2-5
CDR3 DNA: TGTGCCTGGAGACGACCCAGACTAGGAATTCAGACCCAGTACTTC
CDR3 protein: CAWRRPRLGIQTQYF

V gene: TRBV6-5
clone size: .
D gene: .
J gene: TRBJ2-6
CDR3 DNA: TGTGCCAGCAGTACCAGGAGCGGCCCAGGCAACGTCCTGACTTTC
CDR3 protein: CASSTRSGPGNVLTF

V gene: TRBV2
clone size: .
D gene: TRBD1
J gene: TRBJ2-2
CDR3 DNA: TGTGCCAGCACTATACAGGGGGCTATGTACACCGGGGAGCTGTTTTTT
CDR3 protein: CASTIQGAMYTGELFF

V gene: TRBV6-5
clone size: .
D gene: TRBD1
J gene: TRBJ2-3
CDR3 DNA: TGTGCCAGCAGTTACTCACCGGGACAGGGACAAGATACGCAGTATTTT
CDR3 protein: CASSYSPGQGQDTQYF

V gene: TRBV30
clone size: once
D gene: .
J gene: TRBJ2-1
CDR3 DNA: TGTGCCTGGAACATAGCGGACTCCTACAATGAGCAGTTCTTC
CDR3 protein: CAWNIADSYNEQFF

V gene: TRBV4-3
clone size: .
D gene: .
J gene: TRBJ1-2
CDR3 DNA: TGCGCCAGCAGCCAAGATCGCGCCTCTCTAGCCTATGGCTACACCTTC
CDR3 protein: CASSQDRASLAYGYTF

V gene: TRBV30
clone size: .
D gene: TRBD2
J gene: TRBJ2-3
CDR3 DNA: TGTGCCTGGAGTCGGCGGGGGGGCCGTGATACGCAGTATTTT
CDR3 protein: CAWSRRGGRDTQYF

V gene: TRBV12-5
clone size: .
D gene: TRBD1
J gene: TRBJ1-6
CDR3 DNA: TGTGCTAGTGGTTGGGGGGCGGACAGGGTTAATTCACCCCTCCACTTT
CDR3 protein: CASGWGADRVNSPLHF

V gene: TRBV6-5
clone size: .
D gene: .
J gene: TRBJ2-1
CDR3 DNA: TGTGCCAGCAGTTACGATGCAGGGAGGAATGAGCAGTTCTTC
CDR3 protein: CASSYDAGRNEQFF

V gene: TRBV4-3
clone size: .
D gene: TRBD2
J gene: TRBJ2-3
CDR3 DNA: TGCGCCAGCAGCCAAGGGGCTAGCGGGGGGCCGGGAGATACGCAGTATTTT
CDR3 protein: CASSQGASGGPGDTQYF

V gene: TRBV6-2/TRBV6-3
clone size: .
D gene: TRBD1
J gene: TRBJ1-1
CDR3 DNA: TGTGCCAGCAGCCTAGAGGGACAGGGGACAACTGAAGCTTTCTTT
CDR3 protein: CASSLEGQGTTEAFF

V gene: TRBV5-1
clone size: .
D gene: .
J gene: TRBJ1-2
CDR3 DNA: TGCGCCAGCAGCCTAAACAGGGATGGCTACACCTTC
CDR3 protein: CASSLNRDGYTF

V gene: TRBV27
clone size: .
D gene: .
J gene: TRBJ1-3
CDR3 DNA: TGTGCCAGCAGCCCGTTATTTAACTCTGGAAACACCATATATTTT
CDR3 protein: CASSPLFNSGNTIYF

V gene: TRBV5-4
clone size: .
D gene: TRBD1
J gene: TRBJ2-2
CDR3 DNA: TGTGCCAGCAGCTTTGCCGGGACAGGGAGGTCCGGGGAGCTGTTTTTT
CDR3 protein: CASSFAGTGRSGELFF

V gene: TRBV6-2/TRBV6-3
clone size: .
D gene: .
J gene: TRBJ1-5
CDR3 DNA: TGTGCCAGCAGTTCCCCGGGGAGGTCCAATCAGCCCCAGCATTTT
CDR3 protein: CASSSPGRSNQPQHF

V gene: TRBV4-1
clone size: .
D gene: .
J gene: TRBJ1-1
CDR3 DNA: TGCGCCAGCAGCCAAGTCGGGATGAACACTGAAGCTTTCTTT
CDR3 protein: CASSQVGMNTEAFF

V gene: TRBV6-5
clone size: .
D gene: TRBD1
J gene: TRBJ2-5
CDR3 DNA: TGTGCCAGCAGAAGCCCGGGACAGGGGATGGAGACCCAGTACTTC
CDR3 protein: CASRSPGQGMETQYF

V gene: TRBV7-9
clone size: .
D gene: TRBD1
J gene: TRBJ1-4
CDR3 DNA: TGTGCCAGCAGCTTACAGGGGGCGAGTGAAAAACTGTTTTTT
CDR3 protein: CASSLQGASEKLFF

V gene: TRBV13
clone size: .
D gene: TRBD1
J gene: TRBJ1-1
CDR3 DNA: TGTGCCAGCAGCCTTTACAGGGGTAAAATGAACACTGAAGCTTTCTTT
CDR3 protein: CASSLYRGKMNTEAFF

V gene: TRBV6-5
clone size: .
D gene: .
J gene: TRBJ1-3
CDR3 DNA: TGTGCCAGCAGTTACTCAGGGAGGGGCCTGGGGGACACCATATATTTT
CDR3 protein: CASSYSGRGLGDTIYF

V gene: TRBV6-1
clone size: .
D gene: .
J gene: TRBJ1-5
CDR3 DNA: TGTGCCAGCAGTGAAACCCAGAATCAGCCCCAGCATTTT
CDR3 protein: CASSETQNQPQHF

V gene: TRBV6-5
clone size: .
D gene: TRBD1
J gene: TRBJ1-6
CDR3 DNA: TGTGCCACCCGGACAGGGGTAAATTCACCCCTCCACTTT
CDR3 protein: CATRTGVNSPLHF

V gene: TRBV10-3
clone size: once
D gene: .
J gene: TRBJ2-1
CDR3 DNA: TGTGCCATCAGTGGGGGACTCAATGAGCAGTTCTTC
CDR3 protein: CAISGGLNEQFF

V gene: TRBV24-1
clone size: .
D gene: TRBD2
J gene: TRBJ2-5
CDR3 DNA: TGTGCCACCAGTGAGGGACTAGCGGGGCAAGAGACCCAGTACTTC
CDR3 protein: CATSEGLAGQETQYF

V gene: TRBV3-1/TRBV3-2
clone size: .
D gene: TRBD1
J gene: TRBJ1-2
CDR3 DNA: TGTGCCAGCAGCCCGGGACAGGGACAAGGCTACACCTTC
CDR3 protein: CASSPGQGQGYTF